Detailed here is one TCR beta chain. It has no known antigen specificity. No quality values exist for individual bases; no much larger clone is one base distant. The High Capacity cDNA Reverse Transcription Kit was used to reverse transcribe all of the isolated RNA, meaning that expressed TCRB transcripts were what got sequenced. Naive, central memory and regulatory T cell samples underwent deep immunoSEQ sequencing, averaging approximately 3.5 million total reads per sample. After sorted cells were lysed in RLT buffer, RNA was extracted with DNase-treated RNeasy Micro or Mini kits, with the choice depending on cell number. To prevent cross-contamination, each cell subset was processed individually, whereas patient and healthy donor samples were processed jointly. The immunoSEQ multiplex PCR was used to amplify TCRB sequences from cDNA, yielding 87-bp fragments that span the CDR3 region. The amplicons were sequenced using the Illumina HiSeq platform. Processing in the source paper ran as follows. Synthetic template baselines were used to correct PCR bias computationally, reads within Hamming distance 2 were collapsed, and singletons that could not be merged were discarded. Reads were aligned to IMGT to assign V, D and J genes, CDR3 length, and insertions or deletions at six rearrangement sites. Clonotype counts were normalized to sorted cell number within each subset before computing true diversity and Gini coefficients with the tcR R package. Repertoire sharing was quantified using the overlap coefficient calculated on TCRB nucleotide sequences. TCRdb provides this immuneACCESS table in a form limited to in-frame rearrangements. Some clones are lacking; in checked studies, under half of them reflect an unresolved V gene, and why the rest are absent is not known. V and J calls and clone size follow that table, whereas D and trimming were derived from the DNA. Counted in this sample were about 370,000 clones; around 9.6% of them appeared once. The top ten hold about 0.6% of the sample.

This entry comes from a study of beta chain features in type 1 diabetes listed by TCRdb under 2018. A note on the overall study: Patients and healthy donors did not differ in mean age, gender distribution, total cell number or subset yield. Regulatory and stem cell-like memory subsets were isolated from only 8 patients and about eight healthy donors, whereas naive and central memory subsets came from all 30 or so donors. Across all samples, approximately 98,000,000 sorted cells were examined, and cell number per subset correlated strongly with RNA yield. In the study, TCRB repertoires of sorted circulating CD4+ T cell subsets from recently diagnosed type 1 diabetes patients were compared with those of matched healthy donors. Broad study findings and their caveats: Type 1 diabetes patients showed a moderate but significant shortening of TCRB CDR3 length in all four CD4+ subsets. The naive, central memory and regulatory TCRB repertoires appeared to resemble one another more closely among patients than among healthy donors. Fewer insertions and more nucleotide deletions at VDJ recombination sites were observed in patients with type 1 diabetes, implying thymic rearrangement abnormalities. Because the HLA sub-analyses included only small numbers of individuals, any influence of HLA type on TCRB rearrangement was left unresolved. PCR might favor shorter templates, but patient and control samples were amplified and corrected together, so any skew would affect both groups equally. Because cDNA rather than genomic DNA was sequenced, highly expressing activated cells could have been over-represented, although no difference in activation and CD3 levels was found between groups.

Each donor gave one peripheral blood draw, roughly 0.12 L on average, collected into heparinised tubes. Using a panel that included CD45RO, CCR7, CD25, CD127, CD95 and CD27, naive, central memory, regulatory and stem cell-like memory CD4+ T cells were sorted on a BD FACSAria II. All sorted populations exceeded 98% purity. Right away, PBMCs were isolated by Lymphoprep density gradient centrifugation and were stained directly, with no culture step. So that batch effects would be minimized, each experiment stained and sorted samples in pairs, pairing one healthy donor with one patient. The germline V gene gives CDR1 as SGHTA and CDR2 as FQGNSA. Taken from cysteine to phenylalanine, the CDR3 has 15 residues. Only the CDR3 part of the read is kept: 45 bases, read in frame from the first base. V is trimmed back by 5 bases and J by 1 base, and the junction contains 5 bases that no gene match accounts for.

The V gene is TRBV7-2 and the J gene is TRBJ1-5; TRBD1 agrees with 7 junctional bases. The sequenced sample was central memory CD4+ T cells from blood. The sequence came from a man aged 30 to 39 with type 1 diabetes. The CDR3 in this case is CASSLQGESNQPQHF. The sequence in DNA is TGTGCCAGCAGCCTCCAGGGGGAGAGCAATCAGCCCCAGCATTTT. Outside the CDR3, residues come from the reference TRBV7-2 and TRBJ1-5 proteins, so the full variable domain is: GAGVSQSPSNKVTEKGKDVELRCDPISGHTALYWYRQSLGQGLEFLIYFQGNSAPDKSGLPSDRFSAERTGGSVSTLTIQRTQQEDSAVYLCASSLQGESNQPQHFGDGTRLSIL.